This entry is about one T cell receptor (beta chain). The antigen is not known. Investigators excluded patients with uncontrolled infection, other autoimmune disease, pregnancy or lactation. These data originate in a study of T cells in Graves' hyperthyroidism and ophthalmopathy. General study findings and limits: Before onset, ophthalmopathy was predicted by the model a median about 6.2 months earlier. Blood held most thyroid clonotypes expanded above 0.001 frequency.

Germline values: CDR1 MGHDK, CDR2 SYGVNS. The junction had 15 bases not matched to a gene; V was cut back by 4 bases and J by 6 bases. The CDR3 covers 18 residues. Amplified TCR beta CDR3 regions came from RNA transcripts. Researchers ran a first-round RT-PCR on the TCR CDR3 using the HTBI primer set. In TCRdb, the multiplex PCR reads were re-called with MiXCR into one record per CDR3 protein. The table shows 500,000 to 600,000 distinct CDR3 sequences, with 40% to 55% occurring only once. The clonotype comes from an adult woman with Graves' disease, either hyperthyroidism or ophthalmopathy (not recorded which). The sample was peripheral blood or thyroid tissue (not recorded which). This chain uses TRBV25-1 with TRBJ1-5; 10 bases line up with TRBD1. The CDR3 sequence is CASSATPRDRGLGQPQHF. The DNA of the CDR3 is TGTGCCAGCAGTGCTACGCCCCGGGACAGGGGTTTAGGTCAGCCCCAGCATTTT.